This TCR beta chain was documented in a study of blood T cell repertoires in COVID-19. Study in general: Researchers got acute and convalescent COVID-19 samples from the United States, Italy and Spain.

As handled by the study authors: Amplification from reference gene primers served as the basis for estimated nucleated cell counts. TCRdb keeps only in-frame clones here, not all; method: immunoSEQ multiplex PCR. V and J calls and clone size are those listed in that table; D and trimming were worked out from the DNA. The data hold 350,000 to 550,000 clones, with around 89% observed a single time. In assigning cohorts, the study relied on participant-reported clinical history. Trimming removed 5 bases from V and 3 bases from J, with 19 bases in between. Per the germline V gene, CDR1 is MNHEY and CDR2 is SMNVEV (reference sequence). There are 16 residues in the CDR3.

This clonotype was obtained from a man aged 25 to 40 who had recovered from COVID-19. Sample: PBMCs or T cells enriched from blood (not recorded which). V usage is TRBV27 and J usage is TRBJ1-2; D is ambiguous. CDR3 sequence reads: CASSSLGQAPHYGYTF. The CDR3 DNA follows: TGTGCCAGCAGTAGCTTGGGCCAGGCCCCTCACTATGGCTACACCTTC.